This T cell receptor beta chain comes out of a study of blood T cell repertoires in COVID-19. Measured with immunoSEQ multiplex PCR; TCRdb has only the in-frame clones, and not every one. Among about 200,000 clones listed, more than 75% were seen once. The CDR3 runs to 17 residues. The germline V gene has CDR1 SGHVS and CDR2 FNYEAQ. V shed 6 bases, J shed 0 bases, and the junction held 9 bases outside the gene matches. Input material: peripheral blood. The clonotype originates from a woman over 75 with acute or convalescent COVID-19. V gene TRBV7-6 combines with J gene TRBJ2-1; 9 nucleotides match TRBD2. DNA for the CDR3: TGTGCCAGCAGTGGGGGCGGGAGGGCCAGCTCCTACAATGAGCAGTTCTTC. Protein: CASSGGGRASSYNEQFF.